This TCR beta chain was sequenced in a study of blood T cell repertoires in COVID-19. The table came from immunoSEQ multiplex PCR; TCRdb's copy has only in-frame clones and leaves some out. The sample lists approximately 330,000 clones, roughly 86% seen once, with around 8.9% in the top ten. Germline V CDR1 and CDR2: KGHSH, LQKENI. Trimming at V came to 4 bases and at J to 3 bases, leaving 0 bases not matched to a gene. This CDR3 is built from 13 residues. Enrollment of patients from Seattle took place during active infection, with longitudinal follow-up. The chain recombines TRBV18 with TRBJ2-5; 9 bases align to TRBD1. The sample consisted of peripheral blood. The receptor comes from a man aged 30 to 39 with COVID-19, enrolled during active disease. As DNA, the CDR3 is TGTGCCAGCTCACGGGACAGGGAAGAGACCCAGTACTTC. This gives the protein CASSRDREETQYF.